This T cell receptor (beta chain) was sequenced for a study of PD-1 blockade in mismatch repair-deficient tumors. Study summary: Patients had approximately 12 mismatch repair-deficient cancer types, all previously treated and progressing. The study, taken as a whole, reports: Rapid post-treatment expansion, then contraction, generally preceding radiologic response, marked tumor-resident clones.

In regard to this clone: What it binds is not known.

All patients were mismatch repair deficient, assessed by either PCR or immunohistochemistry. The TCR-sequenced patients were three responders to pembrolizumab. Sequencing used immunoSEQ multiplex PCR; TCRdb keeps in-frame clones, though not all of them. The sample includes 30,000 to 45,000 clones, approximately 80% of them seen just once. The sequence came from an adult with mismatch repair-deficient cancer. The sample in question was PBMCs, obtained roughly nine months after starting pembrolizumab.

This CDR3 reads CASSFQDSYEQYF. CDR3 nucleotides: TGTGCCAGCAGTTTTCAGGACTCCTACGAGCAGTACTTC. The gene calls are TRBV28 and TRBJ2-7; D is undetermined. The V gene lost 3 bases and the J gene lost 0 bases, with 6 bases spanning the gap. This CDR3 has 13 amino acids. Germline V gene sequence: CDR1 MDHEN, CDR2 SYDVKM.